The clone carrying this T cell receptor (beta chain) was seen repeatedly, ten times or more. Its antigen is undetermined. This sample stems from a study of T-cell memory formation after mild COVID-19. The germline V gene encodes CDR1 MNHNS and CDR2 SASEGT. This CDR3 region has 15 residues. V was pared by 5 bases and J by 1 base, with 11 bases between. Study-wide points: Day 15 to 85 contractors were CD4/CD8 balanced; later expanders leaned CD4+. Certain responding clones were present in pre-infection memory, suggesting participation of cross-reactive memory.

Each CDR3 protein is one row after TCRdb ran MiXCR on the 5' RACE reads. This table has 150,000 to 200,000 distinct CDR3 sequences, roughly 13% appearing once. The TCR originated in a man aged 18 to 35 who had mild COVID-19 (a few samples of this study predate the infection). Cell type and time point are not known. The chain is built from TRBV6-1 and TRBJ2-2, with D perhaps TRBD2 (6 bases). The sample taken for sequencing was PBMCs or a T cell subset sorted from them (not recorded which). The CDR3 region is CASSPGTLNTGELFF. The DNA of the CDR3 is TGTGCCAGCAGTCCCGGGACTTTGAACACCGGGGAGCTGTTTTTT.